What follows are 25 T cell receptor beta chains derived from one specimen sequenced in a study of response to subunit inactivated influenza vaccine. TCRdb fed the RT-PCR reads into MiXCR, producing one record per CDR3 protein. The table includes roughly 760,000 distinct CDR3 sequences, 20% to 25% detected once. The sequencing here drew on PBMCs from blood, taken roughly 5 days after vaccination. Every receptor here comes from a man aged 45-65 years who received an inactivated influenza vaccine.

This sequence joins TRBV12-3 or TRBV12-4 and TRBJ1-3; D may be TRBD1 (5 bases). Between the trimmed V and J ends, which lost 7 bases and 3 bases, there was a span of 19 bases. This CDR3 is built from 16 residues. CDR3 in DNA: TGTGCCAGCACCCCGGGGGGGGTAATCTTTGGAAACACCATATATTTT. It encodes CASTPGGVIFGNTIYF.

V usage is TRBV14 and J usage is TRBJ1-2, with D possibly TRBD1 on 5 matching bases. From germline, CDR1 is SGHDN and CDR2 FVKESK. This CDR3 region has 15 residues. Trimming left V 1 base short and J 4 bases short, with 13 bases between. The CDR3 sequence is CASSQVFQGGYGYTF. The CDR3 DNA reads as TGTGCCAGCAGCCAAGTTTTCCAGGGTGGCTATGGCTACACCTTC. The full variable domain, rest sourced from reference TRBV14 and TRBJ1-2, is EAGVTQFPSHSVIEKGQTVTLRCDPISGHDNLYWYRRVMGKEIKFLLHFVKESKQDESGMPNNRFLAERTGGTYSTLKVQPAELEDSGVYFCASSQVFQGGYGYTFGSGTRLTVV.

Written as DNA, the CDR3 is TGTGCCAGCAGCCTTGACCGGGACAGGGTGTATGGCTACACCTTC. Amino acid sequence: CASSLDRDRVYGYTF. The V call is TRBV3-1, the J call TRBJ1-2; 9 positions match TRBD1. Germline assignment: CDR1 LGHDT and CDR2 YNNKEL (reference sequence). This CDR3 region has 15 residues. V gave up 4 bases and J gave up 5 bases; unmatched junction bases: 8.

This clonotype was seen only once. The rearrangement uses TRBV28 and TRBJ2-5; 8 bases agree with TRBD1. Germline assignment: CDR1 MDHEN and CDR2 SYDVKM. CDR3 length: 15 residues. Trimming took 7 bases from V and 2 from J; bases not matched to a gene: 9. The CDR3 protein is CASNIDRGLQETQYF. The CDR3 DNA sequence: TGTGCCAGCAACATCGACAGGGGCTTGCAAGAGACCCAGTACTTC.

This clonotype has just a few counts. The chain joins TRBV6-5 to TRBJ2-7; 7 positions match TRBD1. The CDR3 is made up of 14 amino acids. The V gene end was trimmed by 2 bases and the J gene end by 6 bases; junction bases not matched to a gene: 7. Germline loops: CDR1 MNHEY, CDR2 SVGAGI. The CDR3 DNA sequence: TGTGCCAGCAGTTACGGGCAGGGGGTTTTCGAGCAGTACTTC. Protein sequence: CASSYGQGVFEQYF.

The chain links TRBV5-1 to TRBJ2-3, with D unresolved. V was trimmed by 1 base and J by 2 bases, leaving 8 bases between them. Germline V gene lookup returns CDR1 SGHRS and CDR2 YFSETQ. The CDR3 covers 14 residues. In nucleotides, the CDR3 is TGCGCCAGCAGCTTGCAGCAGAACACAGATACGCAGTATTTT. Encoded protein: CASSLQQNTDTQYF.

This clonotype was counted between two and nine times. The gene calls are TRBV29-1 and TRBJ1-1, with unresolved D. Germline V lookup: CDR1 SQVTM, CDR2 ANQGSEA. The V end lost 1 base, the J end lost 2 bases, and 17 bases lay between the germline ends. The length of the CDR3 is 16 residues. The CDR3 sequence is CSVEAEKLIFNTEAFF. The CDR3 region has the DNA TGCAGCGTTGAAGCTGAAAAACTCATCTTCAACACTGAAGCTTTCTTT.

This clonotype was seen a few times. The rearrangement links TRBV5-1 to TRBJ2-5; D possibly corresponds to TRBD1 (6 bases). CDR3 length: 13 residues. The germline V gene encodes CDR1 SGHRS and CDR2 YFSETQ. V was trimmed by 4 bases and J by 5 bases, leaving 12 bases between them. In DNA form, the CDR3 reads TGCGCCAGCAGCACAACTACAGGGGAGACCCAGTACTTC. The encoded protein is CASSTTTGETQYF.

This chain's CDR3 is CASNQTGNFSLYEQYF. Written as DNA, the CDR3 is TGTGCCAGCAACCAGACAGGAAATTTTTCTCTTTACGAGCAGTACTTC. The chain employs TRBV27 and TRBJ2-7, with D possibly TRBD1 on 6 matching bases. From germline, CDR1 is MNHEY and CDR2 SMNVEV (reference sequence). The CDR3 is made up of 16 amino acids. V was shortened by 7 bases and J by 4 bases, with 23 bases between the two germline ends.

The chain recombines TRBV9 with TRBJ2-2; the D gene is possibly TRBD1 (7 bases). Trimming shortened V by 6 bases and J by 4 bases, and 16 bases separated the two germline ends. CDR1 and CDR2 from the germline V gene are SGDLS and YYNGEE. The CDR3 totals 15 residues. Here the CDR3 DNA reads TGTGCCAGCAAAAAGGAGGGGGCGGGCACCGGGGAGCTGTTTTTT. Translated, it gives CASKKEGAGTGELFF.

There are a few counts of this clonotype. The chain is built from TRBV7-9 and TRBJ2-1; 10 bases align to TRBD1. CDR1 is SEHNR and CDR2 is FQNEAQ in the germline V gene (reference sequence). This CDR3 is built from 15 residues. V lost 5 bases, J lost 1 base, and 2 bases stayed unmatched. The CDR3 sequence is CASSRQGASYNEQFF. The CDR3, as DNA: TGTGCCAGCAGCCGACAGGGGGCTTCCTACAATGAGCAGTTCTTC.

The rearrangement links TRBV20-1 to TRBJ2-1, with 11 bases aligning to TRBD2. This CDR3 contains 17 residues. CDR1 is DFQATT, CDR2 SNEGSKA, per germline (reference sequence). Trimming at V came to 1 base and at J to 0 bases, leaving 5 bases not matched to a gene. The CDR3: CSARVAGGHSSYNEQFF. The CDR3 coding sequence is TGCAGTGCTAGAGTAGCGGGGGGGCACAGCTCCTACAATGAGCAGTTCTTC.

Only a few counts were recorded for this clonotype. V and J are TRBV29-1 and TRBJ1-5, with D possibly being TRBD1 (5 bases). This CDR3 comprises 14 residues. Deletions cut 1 base from V and 1 base from J, with 8 bases between. Germline CDR1 SQVTM, CDR2 ANQGSEA. CDR3 sequence: CSVEVAGSNQPQHF. CDR3 DNA sequence: TGCAGCGTTGAAGTGGCAGGGAGCAATCAGCCCCAGCATTTT.

This clonotype has just a few counts. J is TRBJ2-3 and V is TRBV7-2; maybe TRBD1 (5 bases). CDR1 is SGHTA, CDR2 FQGNSA, per germline. The CDR3 spans 14 residues. V dropped 5 bases and J dropped 2 bases, with 11 bases sitting between them. The CDR3 loop is CASSKAGITDTQYF. CDR3 nucleotide sequence: TGTGCCAGCAGCAAAGCAGGGATCACAGATACGCAGTATTTT.

V gene TRBV18 combines with J gene TRBJ2-2; 8 nucleotides match TRBD1. CDR1 and CDR2 from the germline V gene are KGHSH and LQKENI. The J segment lost 6 bases and the V segment lost 0 bases, leaving 6 bases of the junction unmatched. The CDR3 has 16 residues. As DNA, the CDR3 is TGTGCCAGCTCACCACCGACAGGGGTTGAAGCCGGGGAGCTGTTTTTT. Protein: CASSPPTGVEAGELFF.

This clonotype occurred a few times. V is TRBV5-1 and J is TRBJ2-2; 9 positions agree with TRBD2. This CDR3 comprises 16 residues. Germline CDR1 and CDR2: SGHRS and YFSETQ. Losses at the gene ends were 4 bases for V and 2 bases for J; bases not matched to a gene: 6. CDR3 protein: CASSLNSGGNTGELFF. As DNA, the CDR3 is TGCGCCAGCAGCCTTAATAGCGGGGGAAACACCGGGGAGCTGTTTTTT.

This clonotype was recorded many times. This chain joins TRBV10-3 and TRBJ2-5, with D perhaps TRBD1 (6 bases). The germline gives CDR1 ENHRY, CDR2 SYGVKD. V lost 2 bases and J 2 bases, leaving 9 bases between the germline ends. This CDR3 contains 14 residues. The CDR3 sequence: CAISEPGQQETQYF. The CDR3, as DNA: TGTGCCATCAGTGAGCCTGGACAGCAAGAGACCCAGTACTTC.

This chain joins TRBV12-3 or TRBV12-4 and TRBJ1-1; D ambiguous. The CDR3 spans 14 residues. V gave up 1 base and J gave up 1 base, with 7 bases separating them. The CDR3 loop reads CASSLGSTNTEAFF. CDR3 in DNA: TGTGCCAGCAGTTTAGGGTCAACGAACACTGAAGCTTTCTTT.

This clonotype showed up just once. The chain carries TRBV29-1 and TRBJ2-3; possible D gene TRBD2, 5 bases. The germline gives CDR1 SQVTM, CDR2 ANQGSEA. The CDR3 is made up of 11 amino acids. V shed 7 bases and J shed 3 bases, with 8 bases lying between them. The DNA of the CDR3 is TGCAGCGCCGGGAAGACAGATACGCAGTATTTT. It encodes CSAGKTDTQYF.

In its sample, this clonotype was seen a few times. The CDR3 protein is CASSLDTGMDGYTF. CDR3 DNA sequence: TGTGCCAGCAGCTTAGATACGGGAATGGATGGCTACACCTTC. The chain uses TRBV7-2 and TRBJ1-2, with D unclear. The germline V gene has CDR1 SGHTA and CDR2 FQGNSA. The CDR3 contains 14 residues. The V gene lost 1 base and the J gene lost 6 bases, with 12 bases spanning the gap.

The chain uses TRBV12-3 or TRBV12-4 and TRBJ2-7; the match to TRBD2 covers 7 bases. Trimming at V came to 4 bases and at J to 4 bases, leaving 7 bases not matched to a gene. This CDR3 region has 14 residues. The CDR3 region is CASSWVAGAYEQYF. The CDR3 nucleotides are TGTGCCAGCAGTTGGGTCGCGGGAGCGTACGAGCAGTACTTC.

The rearrangement uses TRBV7-9 and TRBJ1-1; a possible D gene is TRBD1 (6 bases). The CDR3 covers 13 residues. The V end lost 5 bases, the J end lost 4 bases, and 11 bases lay between the germline ends. CDR1 is SEHNR and CDR2 is FQNEAQ in the germline V gene (reference sequence). The CDR3 DNA reads as TGTGCCAGCAGCGGGGGCGTAAGCACTGAAGCTTTCTTT. The encoded protein is CASSGGVSTEAFF.

This clonotype was observed a handful of times. This chain connects TRBV20-1 to TRBJ2-1; TRBD2 agrees at 11 bases. This CDR3 contains 18 residues. Germline V gives CDR1 DFQATT, CDR2 SNEGSKA (reference sequence). Trimming took 1 base from V and 0 from J; bases not matched to a gene: 8. CDR3 protein: CSARVLAGGLSSYNEQFF. CDR3 nucleotide sequence: TGCAGTGCTAGAGTTCTAGCGGGGGGACTAAGCTCCTACAATGAGCAGTTCTTC.

The rearrangement links TRBV3-1 to TRBJ1-1; D remains ambiguous. Germline CDR1 and CDR2: LGHDT and YNNKEL (reference sequence). CDR3 size: 13 residues. V lost 5 bases and J lost 5, with 12 bases in between. The CDR3 nucleotides read TGTGCCAGCAGCTGGCCGCTGGGAACTGAAGCTTTCTTT. Translating it yields CASSWPLGTEAFF.

The gene calls are TRBV12-3 or TRBV12-4 and TRBJ1-6, with 7 positions matching TRBD1. This CDR3 comprises 14 residues. V dropped 6 bases and J dropped 4; count of bases not matched to a gene: 3. The CDR3 DNA sequence: TGTGCCAGCAGACCGGGACAGTATAATTCACCCCTCCACTTT. Translation: CASRPGQYNSPLHF.